This TCR beta chain was observed in a study of identifying expanded T cells in peripheral blood. A word on this clone: Its antigen is not known.

Per germline, CDR1 SGHDN and CDR2 FVKESK. The CDR3 loop spans 16 amino acids. Between the trimmed V and J ends, which lost 0 bases and 4 bases, there was a span of 15 bases. Only in-frame clones appear in the TCRdb table, and some are missing; sequencing was by immunoSEQ multiplex PCR. The sample holds 85,000 to 90,000 clones, about 90% seen once. No infections or other immune events were documented during collection. The study's findings and limits: Differentially abundant clones: 0.95 to 1.5 between replicates, about 15 at about 13 days, roughly 18 at four.

This receptor was identified in a person aged 18 to 75 in good health. Sequencing used blood. This sequence joins TRBV14 and TRBJ1-1; D is ambiguous. The CDR3 here is CASSQDAGSWSTEAFF. The DNA for the CDR3 is TGTGCCAGCAGCCAAGACGCGGGGTCGTGGAGCACTGAAGCTTTCTTT.